Here is one T cell receptor beta chain with its context. Here immunoSEQ multiplex PCR was the method, and the copy in TCRdb shows in-frame clones only, minus some. The sample has tens of thousands of clones; 70% to 90% are singletons. This sample stems from a study of blood T cell repertoires in COVID-19. The sample was peripheral blood. This clonotype was sampled from a man between 65 and 79 years old with acute or convalescent COVID-19.

The CDR3, as DNA: TGTGCCAGCAGCTTAGCATCCGGGGAGCTGTTTTTT. It is translated as CASSLASGELFF. The chain joins TRBV11-3 to TRBJ2-2; D gene unclear. V was trimmed by 1 base and J by 6 bases, leaving 3 bases between them. This CDR3 has 12 residues. Germline assignment: CDR1 SGHNT and CDR2 YENEEA. Drawing the rest from reference TRBV11-3 and TRBJ2-2, the complete variable domain is EAGVVQSPRYKIIEKKQPVAFWCNPISGHNTLYWYLQNLGQGPELLIRYENEEAVDDSQLPKDRFSAERLKGVDSTLKIQPAELGDSAVYLCASSLASGELFFGEGSRLTVL.